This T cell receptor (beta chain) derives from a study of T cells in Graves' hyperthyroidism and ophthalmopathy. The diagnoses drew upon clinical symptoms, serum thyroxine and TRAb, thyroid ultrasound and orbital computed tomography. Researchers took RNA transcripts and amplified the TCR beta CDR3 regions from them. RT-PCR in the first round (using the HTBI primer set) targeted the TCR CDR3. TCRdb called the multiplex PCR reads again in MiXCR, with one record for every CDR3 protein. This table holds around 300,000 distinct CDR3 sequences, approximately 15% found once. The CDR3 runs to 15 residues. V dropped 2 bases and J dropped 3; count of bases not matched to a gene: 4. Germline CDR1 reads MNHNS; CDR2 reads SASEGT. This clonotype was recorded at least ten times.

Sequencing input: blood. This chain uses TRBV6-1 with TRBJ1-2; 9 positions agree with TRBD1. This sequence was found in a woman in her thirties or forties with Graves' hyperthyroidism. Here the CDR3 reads CASSELTGGHYGYTF. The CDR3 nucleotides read TGTGCCAGCAGTGAACTGACAGGGGGACACTATGGCTACACCTTC.